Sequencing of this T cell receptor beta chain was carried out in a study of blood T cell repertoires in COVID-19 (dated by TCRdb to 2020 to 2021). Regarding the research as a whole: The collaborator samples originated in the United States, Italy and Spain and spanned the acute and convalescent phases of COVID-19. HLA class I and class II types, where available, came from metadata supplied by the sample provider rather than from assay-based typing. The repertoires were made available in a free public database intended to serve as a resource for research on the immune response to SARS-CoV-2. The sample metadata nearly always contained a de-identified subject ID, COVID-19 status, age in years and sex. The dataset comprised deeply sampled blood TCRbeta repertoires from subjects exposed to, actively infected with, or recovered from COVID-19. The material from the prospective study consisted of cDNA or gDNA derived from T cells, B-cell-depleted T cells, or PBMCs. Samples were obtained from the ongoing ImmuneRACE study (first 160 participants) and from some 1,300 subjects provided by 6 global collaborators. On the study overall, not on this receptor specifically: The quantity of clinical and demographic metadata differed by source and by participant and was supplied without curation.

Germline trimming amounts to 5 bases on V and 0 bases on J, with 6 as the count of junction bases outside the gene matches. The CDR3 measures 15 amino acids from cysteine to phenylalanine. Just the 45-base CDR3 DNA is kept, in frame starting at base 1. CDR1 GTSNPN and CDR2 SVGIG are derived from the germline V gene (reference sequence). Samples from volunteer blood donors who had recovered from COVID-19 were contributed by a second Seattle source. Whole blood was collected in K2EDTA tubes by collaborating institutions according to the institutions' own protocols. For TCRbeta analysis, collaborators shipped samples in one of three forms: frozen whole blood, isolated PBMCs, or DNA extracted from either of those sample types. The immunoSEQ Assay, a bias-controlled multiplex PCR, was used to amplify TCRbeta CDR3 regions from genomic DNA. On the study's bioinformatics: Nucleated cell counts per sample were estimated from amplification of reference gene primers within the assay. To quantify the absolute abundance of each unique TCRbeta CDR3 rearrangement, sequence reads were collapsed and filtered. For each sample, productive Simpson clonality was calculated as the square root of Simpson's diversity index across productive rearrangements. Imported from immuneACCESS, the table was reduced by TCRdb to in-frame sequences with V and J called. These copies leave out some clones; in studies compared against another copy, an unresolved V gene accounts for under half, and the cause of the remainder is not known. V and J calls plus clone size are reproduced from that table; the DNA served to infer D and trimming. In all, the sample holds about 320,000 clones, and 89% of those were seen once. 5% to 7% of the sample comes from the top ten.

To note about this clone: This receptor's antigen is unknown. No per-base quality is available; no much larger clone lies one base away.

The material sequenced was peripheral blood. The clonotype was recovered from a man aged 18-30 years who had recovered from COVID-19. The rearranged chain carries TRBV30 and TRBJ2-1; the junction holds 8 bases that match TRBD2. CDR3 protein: CAWELSGSSYNEQFF. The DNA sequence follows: TGTGCCTGGGAGTTGAGCGGGAGCTCCTACAATGAGCAGTTCTTC.